The T cell receptor beta chain under discussion was sequenced for a study of low-dose radiotherapy and immunotherapy resistance in tumors. Alpha and beta chains were covered, as first-strand cDNA relied on TRAV- and TRBV-specific primers. TCRs were amplified for approximately 21 PCR cycles with a constant-region primer and V-primer adapter. MiXCR, run by TCRdb on the reads, gives a single entry per CDR3 protein. The data contain 65,000 to 90,000 distinct CDR3 sequences, approximately 17% of them singletons. This CDR3 has 15 amino acids. The germline V and J ends were trimmed by 3 bases and 4 bases, with 14 bases remaining between them. From germline, CDR1 is SGHNT and CDR2 YYREEE (reference sequence). Indicated time point: before trial treatment. The study gave donors nivolumab, ipilimumab, aspirin, low-dose cyclophosphamide and low-dose radiotherapy. There are a few counts of this clonotype.

The clonotype comes from a male donor with prostate cancer. Specimen: PBMCs, collected before treatment. The chain recombines TRBV5-4 with TRBJ2-1; D may be TRBD1 or TRBD2 (6 bases each). The CDR3 protein is CASSWGAMGYNEQFF. In DNA, the CDR3 is TGTGCCAGCAGCTGGGGGGCGATGGGATACAATGAGCAGTTCTTC.